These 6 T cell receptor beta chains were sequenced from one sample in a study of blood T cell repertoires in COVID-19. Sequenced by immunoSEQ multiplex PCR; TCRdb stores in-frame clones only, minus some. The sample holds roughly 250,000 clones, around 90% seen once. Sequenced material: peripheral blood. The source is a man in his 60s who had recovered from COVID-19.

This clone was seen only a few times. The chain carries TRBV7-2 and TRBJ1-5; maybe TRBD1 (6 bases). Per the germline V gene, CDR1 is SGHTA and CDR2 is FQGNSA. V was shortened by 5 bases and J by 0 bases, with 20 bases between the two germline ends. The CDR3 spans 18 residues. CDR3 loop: CASSLQATGHLSNQPQHF. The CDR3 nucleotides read TGTGCCAGCAGCCTCCAAGCTACGGGACACCTTAGCAATCAGCCCCAGCATTTT.

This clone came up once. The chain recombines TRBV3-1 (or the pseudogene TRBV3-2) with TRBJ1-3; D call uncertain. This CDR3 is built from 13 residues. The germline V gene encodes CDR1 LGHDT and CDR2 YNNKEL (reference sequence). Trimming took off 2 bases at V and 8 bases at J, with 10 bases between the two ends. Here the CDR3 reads CASSQLPGDTIYF. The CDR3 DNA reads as TGTGCCAGCAGCCAACTACCCGGGGACACCATATATTTT.

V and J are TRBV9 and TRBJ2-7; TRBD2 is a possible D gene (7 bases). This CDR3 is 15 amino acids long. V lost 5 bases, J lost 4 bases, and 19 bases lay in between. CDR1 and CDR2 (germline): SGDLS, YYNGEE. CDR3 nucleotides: TGTGCCAGCAGTCCCGCTGAGGCGGGGGCTTACGAGCAGTACTTC. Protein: CASSPAEAGAYEQYF.

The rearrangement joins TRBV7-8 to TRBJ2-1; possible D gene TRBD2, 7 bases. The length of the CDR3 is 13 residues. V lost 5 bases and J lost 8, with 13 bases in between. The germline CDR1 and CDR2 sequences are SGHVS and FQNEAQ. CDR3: CASSPQGGDEQFF. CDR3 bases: TGTGCCAGCAGCCCACAGGGAGGGGATGAGCAGTTCTTC.

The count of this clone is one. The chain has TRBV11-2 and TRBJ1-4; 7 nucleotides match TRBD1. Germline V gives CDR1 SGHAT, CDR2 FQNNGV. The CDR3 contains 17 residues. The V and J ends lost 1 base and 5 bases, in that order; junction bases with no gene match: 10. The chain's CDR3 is CASSLGGGRGGNEKLFF. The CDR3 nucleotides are TGTGCCAGCAGCTTAGGAGGGGGCAGGGGAGGAAATGAAAAACTGTTTTTT.

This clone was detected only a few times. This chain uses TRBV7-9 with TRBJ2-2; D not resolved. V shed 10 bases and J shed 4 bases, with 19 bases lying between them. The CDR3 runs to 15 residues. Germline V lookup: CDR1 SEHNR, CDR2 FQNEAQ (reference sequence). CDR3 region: CATYDLVISTGELFF. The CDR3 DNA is TGTGCCACCTATGACCTAGTAATCAGCACCGGGGAGCTGTTTTTT.